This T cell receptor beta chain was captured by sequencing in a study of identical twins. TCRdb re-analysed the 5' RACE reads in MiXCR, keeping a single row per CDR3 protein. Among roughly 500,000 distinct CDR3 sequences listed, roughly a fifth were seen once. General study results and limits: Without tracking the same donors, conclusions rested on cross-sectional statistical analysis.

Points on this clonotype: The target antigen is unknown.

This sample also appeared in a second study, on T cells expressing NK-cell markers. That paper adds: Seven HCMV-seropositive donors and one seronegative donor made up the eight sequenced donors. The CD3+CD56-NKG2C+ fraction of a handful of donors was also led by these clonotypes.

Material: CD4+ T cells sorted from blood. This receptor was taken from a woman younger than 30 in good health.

The CDR3 loop is CASSVASGRAVAPRAGELFF. The CDR3, as DNA: TGTGCCAGCAGCGTAGCTAGCGGGAGGGCCGTAGCCCCCAGGGCCGGGGAGCTGTTTTTT. The genes are TRBV9 and TRBJ2-2; TRBD2 matches at 12 bases. The ends lost 0 bases at V and 6 bases at J; junction bases unmatched: 15. The germline V gene has CDR1 SGDLS and CDR2 YYNGEE. This CDR3 has 20 amino acids.